A single sample is the source of the 20 T cell receptor beta chains below, sequenced in a study of T cell repertoires and HLA-DP antigens. Clones were sequenced by immunoSEQ multiplex PCR, and TCRdb holds only the in-frame ones, with some missing. The table has roughly 110,000 clones, 92% seen once. Antigens of these TCRs are unknown. Sequenced: CD4+ T cells from PBMCs. The receptors originated from a young woman in good health and CMV-seronegative.

This clone has only one observation. The chain employs TRBV20-1 and TRBJ2-7, with D uncertain. CDR1 is DFQATT and CDR2 is SNEGSKA in the germline V gene (reference sequence). Trimming shortened V by 1 base and J by 3 bases, and 4 bases separated the two germline ends. The CDR3 is 11 residues long. This CDR3 is CSARADYEQYF. The CDR3 nucleotides are TGCAGTGCTAGAGCTGACTACGAGCAGTACTTC.

The chain recombines TRBV7-9 with TRBJ2-2; D perhaps matches TRBD1 (6 bases). V lost 4 bases and J lost 3, with 12 bases in between. The CDR3 totals 15 residues. Germline CDR1 SEHNR, CDR2 FQNEAQ (reference sequence). The CDR3 DNA is TGTGCCAGCAGCTCTACAGGGACGGACACCGGGGAGCTGTTTTTT. This encodes CASSSTGTDTGELFF.

The V gene is TRBV18, the J gene TRBJ2-3, with D possibly TRBD1 on 6 matching bases. Per the germline V gene, CDR1 is KGHSH and CDR2 is LQKENI. This CDR3 contains 21 residues. The V gene lost 3 bases and the J gene lost 2 bases, with 30 bases spanning the gap. CDR3 sequence: CASSPFVVRGLEKGPTDTQYF. The CDR3 DNA follows: TGTGCCAGCTCACCTTTCGTGGTCAGGGGCCTCGAAAAAGGCCCCACAGATACGCAGTATTTT.

This chain's CDR3 is CASSQEASRFNTIYF. For the CDR3, the DNA is TGTGCCAGCAGCCAAGAGGCTTCCCGGTTTAACACCATATATTTT. The rearrangement uses TRBV4-2 and TRBJ1-3; D ambiguous. Trimming removed 0 bases from V and 7 bases from J, with 13 bases in between. Germline V CDR1 and CDR2: LGHNA, YNFKEQ. The CDR3 loop spans 15 amino acids.

The chain joins TRBV9 to TRBJ2-1; D is perhaps TRBD2 (6 bases). V was cut by 0 bases and J by 2 bases, with 9 bases left in between. Germline-derived CDR1 and CDR2 are SGDLS and YYNGEE. The CDR3 contains 15 residues. The CDR3 loop reads CASSVVAETYNEQFF. The CDR3 DNA follows: TGTGCCAGCAGCGTAGTAGCGGAGACCTACAATGAGCAGTTCTTC.

The chain recombines TRBV10-3 with TRBJ1-2; D might be TRBD1 (6 bases). Germline-derived CDR1 and CDR2 are ENHRY and SYGVKD. V was pared by 2 bases and J by 2 bases, with 9 bases between. This CDR3 has 14 residues. The CDR3 reads CAISEGGRNYGYTF. In DNA, the CDR3 is TGTGCCATCAGTGAGGGGGGGCGAAACTATGGCTACACCTTC.

J is TRBJ2-3 and V is TRBV10-3; D gene uncertain. The CDR3 spans 12 residues. V was clipped by 3 bases and J by 11 bases, with 12 bases between them. Germline V gene sequence: CDR1 ENHRY, CDR2 SYGVKD. The CDR3 DNA is TGTGCCATCAGTGACGTTCGTTGGGGGCAGTATTTT. It specifies CAISDVRWGQYF.

The chain carries TRBV5-1 and TRBJ2-2; 8 bases are a match to TRBD2. With V trimmed by 4 bases and J by 3 bases, 2 bases remained unmatched. The CDR3 is 14 residues long. CDR1 is SGHRS, CDR2 YFSETQ, per germline. The DNA for the CDR3 is TGCGCCAGCAGCGCAGCGGGGGACACCGGGGAGCTGTTTTTT. Its translation: CASSAAGDTGELFF.

The chain uses TRBV9 and TRBJ2-2; 10 bases are a match to TRBD1. With V trimmed by 5 bases and J by 3 bases, 4 bases remained unmatched. Germline V gene lookup returns CDR1 SGDLS and CDR2 YYNGEE. The CDR3 covers 15 residues. CDR3: CASRTGTGDTGELFF. The CDR3 DNA reads TGTGCCAGCAGAACCGGGACAGGGGACACCGGGGAGCTGTTTTTT. Based on the CDR3 plus reference TRBV9 and TRBJ2-2, the full variable domain is DSGVTQTPKHLITATGQRVTLRCSPRSGDLSVYWYQQSLDQGLQFLIQYYNGEERAKGNILERFSAQQFPDLHSELNLSSLELGDSALYFCASRTGTGDTGELFFGEGSRLTVL.

Only one count was recorded for this clone. V is TRBV6-1 and J is TRBJ1-4; D not certain. With 4 bases removed from V and 4 bases from J, the gap between germline ends came to 10 bases. Germline-derived CDR1 and CDR2 are MNHNS and SASEGT. The CDR3 is 14 residues long. CDR3 DNA sequence: TGTGCCAGCAGTGGAGGCAGCGTTAATGAAAAACTGTTTTTT. As protein: CASSGGSVNEKLFF.

The chain combines TRBV10-3 with TRBJ2-7; TRBD2 matches at 10 bases. Germline CDR1 is ENHRY and CDR2 is SYGVKD. CDR3 length: 12 residues. The ends lost 4 bases at V and 6 bases at J; junction bases unmatched: 0. CDR3 nucleotide sequence: TGTGCCATCAGTGCTAGCGGGAGCGAGCAGTACTTC. Its protein product is CAISASGSEQYF.

The chain is built from TRBV5-4 and TRBJ2-2, with TRBD1 matching 8 bases. CDR1 and CDR2 from the germline V gene are SGHNT and YYREEE (reference sequence). V gave up 4 bases and J gave up 0 bases; unmatched junction bases: 5. This CDR3 contains 16 residues. The CDR3 reads CASSNDRGPNTGELFF. The CDR3, as DNA: TGTGCCAGCAGCAATGACAGGGGACCGAACACCGGGGAGCTGTTTTTT.

This clone showed up just once. The chain links TRBV6-5 to TRBJ2-7, with 15 bases aligning to TRBD2. CDR1 and CDR2 from the germline V gene are MNHEY and SVGAGI. The CDR3 length is 14 residues. V dropped 11 bases and J dropped 5; count of bases not matched to a gene: 7. The CDR3 protein is CAARTSGRVHEQYF. CDR3 nucleotides: TGTGCCGCCCGGACTAGCGGGAGGGTCCACGAGCAGTACTTC.

The chain has TRBV11-2 and TRBJ2-7; 12 bases line up with TRBD2. V gave up 4 bases and J gave up 4 bases; unmatched junction bases: 8. Germline V gene lookup returns CDR1 SGHAT and CDR2 FQNNGV. The CDR3 covers 16 residues. CDR3 coding DNA: TGTGCCAGCAGCTCGCTAGCGGGAGGGCGTCCGTACGAGCAGTACTTC. Protein sequence: CASSSLAGGRPYEQYF.

The CDR3 sequence is CASSPDRGTQAFF. For the CDR3, the DNA is TGTGCCAGCAGCCCCGACCGGGGAACCCAAGCTTTCTTT. V usage is TRBV7-8 and J usage is TRBJ1-1; D is uncertain. CDR3 length: 13 residues. V was clipped by 5 bases and J by 9 bases, with 16 bases between them. CDR1 is SGHVS and CDR2 is FQNEAQ in the germline V gene.

The chain is built from TRBV5-6 and TRBJ1-2; TRBD1 agrees at 8 bases. Germline values: CDR1 SGHDT, CDR2 YYEEEE. This CDR3 has 17 amino acids. The V gene end was trimmed by 4 bases and the J gene end by 4 bases; junction bases not matched to a gene: 15. The CDR3 spells CASSNTAGGVGVYGYTF. The CDR3 DNA sequence: TGTGCCAGCAGCAATACCGCAGGGGGCGTAGGGGTCTATGGCTACACCTTC. Drawing the rest from reference TRBV5-6 and TRBJ1-2, the complete variable domain is DAGVTQSPTHLIKTRGQQVTLRCSPKSGHDTVSWYQQALGQGPQFIFQYYEEEERQRGNFPDRFSGHQFPNYSSELNVNALLLGDSALYLCASSNTAGGVGVYGYTFGSGTRLTVV.

This clone was detected once. This chain connects TRBV7-9 to TRBJ1-1, with 7 bases fitting TRBD1. Germline assignment: CDR1 SEHNR and CDR2 FQNEAQ (reference sequence). The CDR3 has 14 residues. V lost 6 bases and J lost 0; bases outside the gene matches: 4. CDR3 DNA: TGTGCCAGCAGTCCGGGACAGCTGAACACTGAAGCTTTCTTT. It encodes CASSPGQLNTEAFF. The variable domain in full, with the rest retrieved from reference TRBV7-9 and TRBJ1-1, is DTGVSQNPRHKITKRGQNVTFRCDPISEHNRLYWYRQTLGQGPEFLTYFQNEAQLEKSRLLSDRFSAERPKGSFSTLEIQRTEQGDSAMYLCASSPGQLNTEAFFGQGTRLTVV.

The V gene is TRBV6-1, the J gene TRBJ2-2; possibly TRBD1 for D (5 bases). This CDR3 region has 13 residues. Germline-derived CDR1 and CDR2 are MNHNS and SASEGT. With 5 bases removed from V and 5 bases from J, the gap between germline ends came to 9 bases. The CDR3 region has the DNA TGTGCCAGCAGTAGTCCAGGGACCGGGGAGCTGTTTTTT. This gives the protein CASSSPGTGELFF.

This clone was seen a few times. CDR3 sequence (DNA): TGTGCCAGCAGTGAAGAGCGGACTAACTATGGCTACACCTTC. Protein product: CASSEERTNYGYTF. V is TRBV2 and J is TRBJ1-2; D is undetermined. V was cut by 1 base and J by 0 bases, with 6 bases left in between. CDR1 is SNHLY and CDR2 is FYNNEI in the germline V gene. The CDR3 runs 14 residues.

The gene calls are TRBV5-1 and TRBJ2-7, with 7 bases fitting TRBD2. The CDR3 covers 15 residues. Losses at the gene ends were 0 bases for V and 6 bases for J; bases not matched to a gene: 9. The germline CDR1 and CDR2 sequences are SGHRS and YFSETQ. CDR3 bases: TGCGCCAGCAGCTTGGTCGCGGGAGCGATTACCGAGCAGTACTTC. Its translation: CASSLVAGAITEQYF.